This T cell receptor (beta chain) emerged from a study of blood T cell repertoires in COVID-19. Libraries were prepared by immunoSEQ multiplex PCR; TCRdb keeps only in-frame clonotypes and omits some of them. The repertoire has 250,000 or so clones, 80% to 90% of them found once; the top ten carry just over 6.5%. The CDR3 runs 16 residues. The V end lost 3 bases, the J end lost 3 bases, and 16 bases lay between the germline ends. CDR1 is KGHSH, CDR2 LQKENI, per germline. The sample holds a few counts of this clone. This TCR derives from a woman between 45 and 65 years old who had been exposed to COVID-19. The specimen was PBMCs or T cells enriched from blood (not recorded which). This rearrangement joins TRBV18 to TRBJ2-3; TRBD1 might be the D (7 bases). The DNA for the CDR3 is TGTGCCAGCTCACCGACCCCAGGGGGACTTACAGATACGCAGTATTTT. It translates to CASSPTPGGLTDTQYF. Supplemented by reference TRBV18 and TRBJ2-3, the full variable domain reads NAGVMQNPRHLVRRRGQEARLRCSPMKGHSHVYWYRQLPEEGLKFMVYLQKENIIDESGMPKERFSAEFPKEGPSILRIQQVVRGDSAAYFCASSPTPGGLTDTQYFGPGTRLTVL.